Listed here are 29 T cell receptor beta chains from one sample, sequenced in a study of early T cells in non-severe SARS-CoV-2 infection. One entry per CDR3 protein results from TCRdb running MiXCR on the 5' RACE reads. The sample records around 31,000 distinct CDR3 sequences, 8.5% to 10% being singletons. Sample: whole blood. These receptor sequences come from an adult who was a healthcare worker with PCR-confirmed SARS-CoV-2 infection or an uninfected control (not recorded which).

This clonotype has at least ten counts. V usage is TRBV7-2 and J usage is TRBJ1-2; D may be TRBD1 (6 bases). CDR1 and CDR2 from the germline V gene are SGHTA and FQGNSA. The length of the CDR3 is 15 residues. V lost 1 base, J lost 7 bases, and 16 bases lay in between. CDR3 sequence: CASSLDGPQGSGYTF. The CDR3 region has the DNA TGTGCCAGCAGCTTAGATGGGCCACAGGGAAGTGGCTACACCTTC.

This clonotype appeared many times. The CDR3 coding sequence is TGCGCCAGCAGCCAGGGCTGGGAGGGGGGCCAATCCTACGAGCAGTACTTC. Translation gives CASSQGWEGGQSYEQYF. This chain joins TRBV4-1 and TRBJ2-7, with TRBD2 as a possible D gene (7 bases). V was pared by 3 bases and J by 1 base, with 19 bases between. The CDR3 is 17 residues long. Germline V gene sequence: CDR1 MGHRA, CDR2 YSYEKL.

This clonotype was counted ten times or more. The chain uses TRBV6-2 or TRBV6-3 and TRBJ1-5, with 8 bases fitting TRBD1. The CDR3 has 15 amino acids. With V trimmed by 2 bases and J by 6 bases, 6 bases remained unmatched. The germline V gene encodes CDR1 MNHEY and CDR2 SVGEGT. The CDR3 DNA reads TGTGCCAGCAGTTACCAGGGACAGGCTGGTCAGCCCCAGCATTTT. Translation: CASSYQGQAGQPQHF.

The CDR3: CASSWGYGYTF. The CDR3 DNA follows: TGTGCCAGCAGTTGGGGCTATGGCTACACCTTC. The chain is built from TRBV2 and TRBJ1-2; unclear D gene. Germline CDR1 is SNHLY and CDR2 is FYNNEI. V was clipped by 5 bases and J by 4 bases, with 5 bases between them. The CDR3 has 11 residues.

Ten or more counts support this clonotype. The chain employs TRBV10-2 and TRBJ2-5; D is perhaps TRBD2 (6 bases). The V and J ends lost 0 bases and 3 bases respectively, with 11 bases between them. CDR3 length: 15 residues. Germline lookup yields CDR1 WSHSY and CDR2 SAAADI. This CDR3 reads CASSESPPGEETQYF. The DNA for the CDR3 is TGCGCCAGCAGTGAGTCCCCCCCGGGGGAAGAGACCCAGTACTTC.

The sample holds a few counts of this clonotype. Here the CDR3 reads CASSVESDSPLHF. Here the CDR3 DNA reads TGTGCCAGCAGCGTAGAATCGGATTCACCCCTCCACTTT. The chain is built from TRBV9 and TRBJ1-6; D unclear. The V end was cut by 0 bases, the J end by 8 bases, with 6 bases between. This CDR3 region has 13 residues. Germline values: CDR1 SGDLS, CDR2 YYNGEE.

This clonotype came up once. The chain couples TRBV5-6 to TRBJ1-5, with TRBD1 as a possible D gene (5 bases). CDR1 is SGHDT, CDR2 YYEEEE, per germline. This CDR3 is 13 amino acids long. V shed 5 bases and J shed 4 bases, with 10 bases lying between them. In DNA form, the CDR3 reads TGTGCCAGCAGTCTCCGACAGAATCAGCCCCAGCATTTT. Translated, it gives CASSLRQNQPQHF.

This clonotype was picked up many times. This rearrangement joins TRBV9 to TRBJ2-7; weak D call: TRBD2 (6 bases). The CDR3 extends over 15 amino acids. Deletions cut 0 bases from V and 2 bases from J, with 12 bases between. Germline V CDR1 and CDR2: SGDLS, YYNGEE. CDR3 protein: CASSVAEGGPYEQYF. The CDR3 nucleotides are TGTGCCAGCAGCGTAGCGGAGGGAGGCCCCTACGAGCAGTACTTC.

This clonotype was counted at least ten times. The rearrangement links TRBV29-1 to TRBJ1-6; TRBD1 is a possible D gene (5 bases). CDR3 length: 13 residues. Germline V gives CDR1 SQVTM, CDR2 ANQGSEA. Trimming pared 8 bases from V and 2 bases from J, leaving 10 bases between. CDR3 DNA sequence: TGCAGCTGCAGGGCGACCTATAATTCACCCCTCCACTTT. This translates into CSCRATYNSPLHF. The full variable domain, in which reference TRBV29-1 and TRBJ1-6 provide the parts outside the CDR3, is SAVISQKPSRDICQRGTSLTIQCQVDSQVTMMFWYRQQPGQSLTLIATANQGSEATYESGFVIDKFPISRPNLTFSTLTVSNMSPEDSSIYLCSCRATYNSPLHFGNGTRLTVT.

This clonotype came up a few times. The genes are TRBV4-3 and TRBJ2-1; a weak D match, TRBD1 (5 bases). Germline V gene sequence: CDR1 LGHNA, CDR2 YSLEER. CDR3 size: 16 residues. Trimming stripped 4 bases from V and 6 bases from J, with 19 bases between. The CDR3 DNA follows: TGCGCCAGCAGCCCAAACGTCGACAGCAACTCCAATGAGCAGTTCTTC. Amino acids: CASSPNVDSNSNEQFF.

This clonotype was observed a few times. The chain links TRBV11-3 to TRBJ2-7; 9 nucleotides align to TRBD1. Looked up from germline, CDR1 is SGHNT and CDR2 is YENEEA. V was clipped by 5 bases and J by 4 bases; unmatched bases: 9. This CDR3 has 15 residues. The CDR3 loop is CASSPKTGGLYEQYF. The CDR3, as DNA: TGTGCCAGCAGCCCAAAGACAGGGGGTTTATACGAGCAGTACTTC.

This clonotype appeared a few times. The chain links TRBV29-1 to TRBJ1-2, with D unclear. This CDR3 has 10 amino acids. Germline CDR1 and CDR2: SQVTM and ANQGSEA. CDR3 protein: CSTWEDGYTF. For the CDR3, the DNA is TGCAGTACCTGGGAGGATGGCTACACCTTC.

In this sample, this clonotype turned up many times. V and J are TRBV6-2 or TRBV6-3 and TRBJ2-1; D is possibly TRBD2 (5 bases). There are 16 residues in the CDR3. The germline V and J ends were trimmed by 0 bases and 10 bases, with 19 bases remaining between them. Germline V gene lookup returns CDR1 MNHEY and CDR2 SVGEGT. CDR3 region: CASSYSQFLLPGEQFF. The CDR3 region has the DNA TGTGCCAGCAGTTACTCCCAGTTCCTCCTGCCGGGGGAGCAGTTCTTC.

This clonotype has more than one count but fewer than ten. The chain is built from TRBV7-3 and TRBJ2-5, with D uncertain. Germline assignment: CDR1 SGHTA and CDR2 FQGTGA. CDR3 size: 15 residues. Trimming pared 5 bases from V and 0 bases from J, leaving 13 bases between. The CDR3 loop is CASSLGRANQETQYF. For the CDR3, the DNA is TGTGCCAGCAGCCTCGGCAGAGCTAACCAAGAGACCCAGTACTTC.

This clonotype was found many times. V gene TRBV2 combines with J gene TRBJ1-5; D is ambiguous. Trimming stripped 7 bases from V and 5 bases from J, with 15 bases between. In germline, CDR1 is SNHLY, CDR2 FYNNEI. The CDR3 contains 14 residues. CDR3 protein: CASTRGFRDQPQHF. The CDR3 DNA reads as TGTGCCAGCACCCGCGGGTTTCGTGATCAGCCCCAGCATTTT.

This clonotype was picked up many times. The rearrangement joins TRBV7-2 to TRBJ1-3; D gene uncertain. There are 16 residues in the CDR3. V was cut by 1 base and J by 2 bases, with 12 bases left in between. Germline V lookup: CDR1 SGHTA, CDR2 FQGNSA. The CDR3 reads CASSLETRRAGNTIYF. In nucleotides, the CDR3 is TGTGCCAGCAGCTTAGAAACCCGAAGGGCTGGAAACACCATATATTTT.

This clonotype has at least ten counts. The chain carries TRBV29-1 and TRBJ1-2; the D gene is possibly TRBD1 (5 bases). This CDR3 region has 14 residues. Germline V CDR1 and CDR2: SQVTM, ANQGSEA. Trimming pared 5 bases from V and 8 bases from J, leaving 21 bases between. The CDR3 coding sequence is TGCAGCGTTAACGTGGGAGGCAGGGAAGAAGGCTACACCTTC. Protein: CSVNVGGREEGYTF. The whole variable domain, remainder taken from reference TRBV29-1 and TRBJ1-2, is SAVISQKPSRDICQRGTSLTIQCQVDSQVTMMFWYRQQPGQSLTLIATANQGSEATYESGFVIDKFPISRPNLTFSTLTVSNMSPEDSSIYLCSVNVGGREEGYTFGSGTRLTVV.

This chain connects TRBV12-3 or TRBV12-4 to TRBJ2-2; the match to TRBD2 covers 11 bases. Trimming removed 5 bases from V and 0 bases from J; junction bases left unmatched: 5. The CDR3 is made up of 17 amino acids. CDR3 residues: CASSAQLAGANTGELFF. As DNA, the CDR3 is TGTGCCAGCAGTGCGCAACTAGCGGGGGCGAACACCGGGGAGCTGTTTTTT.

The sample holds many counts of this clonotype. This sequence joins TRBV6-5 and TRBJ2-2; 7 positions match TRBD1. The CDR3 length is 14 residues. The V gene end was trimmed by 7 bases and the J gene end by 4 bases; junction bases not matched to a gene: 6. The germline gives CDR1 MNHEY, CDR2 SVGAGI. CDR3 sequence reads: CASTRQGGTGELFF. CDR3 in DNA: TGTGCCAGCACTCGACAGGGCGGCACCGGGGAGCTGTTTTTT.

This clonotype appeared many times. The V gene is TRBV2, the J gene TRBJ1-3; D possibly corresponds to TRBD1 (6 bases). The germline CDR1 and CDR2 sequences are SNHLY and FYNNEI. V shed 10 bases and J shed 1 base, with 14 bases lying between them. The CDR3 runs to 14 residues. The CDR3 region is CANSRDISGNTIYF. The CDR3 DNA follows: TGTGCCAACTCTAGGGACATATCTGGAAACACCATATATTTT.

This clonotype was counted ten times or more. The CDR3 spells CASSQEGGGNEQFF. CDR3 sequence (DNA): TGTGCCAGCAGCCAAGAGGGGGGTGGCAATGAGCAGTTCTTC. This chain uses TRBV3-1 with TRBJ2-1; D is possibly TRBD2 (6 bases). Germline values: CDR1 LGHDT, CDR2 YNNKEL (reference sequence). The CDR3 spans 14 residues. V lost 0 bases to trimming and J lost 6 bases, with 9 bases between them.

J is TRBJ2-1 and V is TRBV6-5; no clear D gene. Per the germline V gene, CDR1 is MNHEY and CDR2 is SVGAGI. This CDR3 has 15 amino acids. V shed 0 bases and J shed 2 bases, with 8 bases lying between them. As DNA, the CDR3 is TGTGCCAGCAGTTACTCGAGTCAGACCTACAATGAGCAGTTCTTC. It specifies CASSYSSQTYNEQFF.

This clonotype was detected a few times. V usage is TRBV20-1 and J usage is TRBJ1-2; TRBD1 might be the D (5 bases). Germline V gives CDR1 DFQATT, CDR2 SNEGSKA (reference sequence). V lost 7 bases to trimming and J lost 6 bases, with 12 bases between them. The length of the CDR3 is 11 residues. As DNA, the CDR3 is TGCAGTGTTTTACGAGGGGATGGCTACACCTTC. Translated, it gives CSVLRGDGYTF.

Many counts were recorded for this clonotype. The chain combines TRBV11-3 with TRBJ2-2, with a possible D match to TRBD1 (6 bases). The germline V and J ends were trimmed by 4 bases and 6 bases, with 12 bases remaining between them. The length of the CDR3 is 14 residues. The germline V gene encodes CDR1 SGHNT and CDR2 YENEEA. Here the CDR3 DNA reads TGTGCCAGCAGCTCCAAGGGACATCCCGGGGAGCTGTTTTTT. This sequence encodes CASSSKGHPGELFF.

This clonotype was detected many times. The chain is built from TRBV18 and TRBJ1-3; possible D gene TRBD1, 6 bases. V shed 4 bases and J shed 0 bases, with 7 bases lying between them. Looked up from germline, CDR1 is KGHSH and CDR2 is LQKENI. The CDR3 extends over 14 amino acids. The CDR3 loop reads CASSRDNSGNTIYF. Written as DNA, the CDR3 is TGTGCCAGCTCACGGGACAACTCTGGAAACACCATATATTTT.

J is TRBJ2-4 and V is TRBV25-1; 9 bases agree with TRBD1. The CDR3 extends over 15 amino acids. Germline V gene lookup returns CDR1 MGHDK and CDR2 SYGVNS. With V trimmed by 2 bases and J by 5 bases, 4 bases remained unmatched. CDR3 bases: TGTGCCAGCAGTGAACCGGGACAGGGACAAAACATTCAGTACTTC. As protein: CASSEPGQGQNIQYF.

This chain uses TRBV12-3 or TRBV12-4 with TRBJ2-7; D may be TRBD1 or TRBD2 (5 bases each). The CDR3 spans 14 residues. Trimming shortened V by 5 bases and J by 5 bases, and 16 bases separated the two germline ends. The CDR3 sequence is CASSPLGQLDEQYF. In DNA form, the CDR3 reads TGTGCCAGCAGTCCCCTCGGACAACTAGACGAGCAGTACTTC.

This clonotype has a handful of counts. This chain connects TRBV12-3 or TRBV12-4 to TRBJ1-1, with D possibly being TRBD1 (5 bases). V gave up 6 bases and J gave up 7 bases, with 15 bases separating them. The CDR3 totals 13 residues. The CDR3 nucleotides read TGTGCCAGCAGATCGGGGCCCGTTAATGAAGCTTTCTTT. This sequence encodes CASRSGPVNEAFF.

This clonotype was seen at least ten times. The V and J genes are TRBV11-3 and TRBJ2-5, with 11 bases identical to TRBD2. V shed 4 bases, J shed 5 bases, and the junction held 3 bases outside the gene matches. The CDR3 consists of 14 residues. Per the germline V gene, CDR1 is SGHNT and CDR2 is YENEEA. The CDR3 protein is CASSSGLAAETQYF. The CDR3 region has the DNA TGTGCCAGCAGCTCGGGACTAGCGGCGGAGACCCAGTACTTC.